This T cell receptor (beta chain) was observed in a study of T cell changes during pregnancy in multiple sclerosis. CDR3 size: 14 residues. Germline CDR1 reads PRHDT; CDR2 reads FYEKMQ (reference sequence). The V end lost 5 bases, the J end lost 5 bases, and 16 bases lay between the germline ends. TCRdb's table, derived via immunoSEQ multiplex PCR, lists solely in-frame clones and lacks some. This table has 65,000 to 85,000 clones, under 90% appearing once. This clone was observed a handful of times. This specimen consisted of peripheral blood, obtained after pregnancy. The TCR sequence derives from a female donor in good health, enrolled as a control in a pregnancy study. V usage is TRBV13 and J usage is TRBJ2-7; a weak D match, TRBD1 (6 bases). The CDR3 spells CASSRRTVKDEQYF. CDR3 in DNA: TGTGCCAGCAGCCGCCGGACAGTTAAAGACGAGCAGTACTTC.